This T cell receptor beta chain was identified in a study of blood T cell repertoires in COVID-19. Study at large: Sample material is recorded as cDNA or gDNA derived from T cells, B-cell-depleted T cells, or PBMCs.

Per the germline V gene, CDR1 is MNHEY and CDR2 is SVGAGI. The CDR3 loop spans 16 amino acids. Trimming at V came to 2 bases and at J to 3 bases, leaving 2 bases not matched to a gene. The assay was immunoSEQ multiplex PCR, and TCRdb's table has in-frame clones only and misses some. Here the sample spans over 70,000 clones, about 87% being singletons. This receptor was taken from a woman aged 80 or over with acute or convalescent COVID-19. This rearrangement joins TRBV6-5 to TRBJ2-3; TRBD2 aligns across 13 bases. What was sequenced was peripheral blood. CDR3 coding DNA: TGTGCCAGCAGTTACAGGACTAGCGGGGGAACAGATACGCAGTATTTT. This codes for CASSYRTSGGTDTQYF.